Below, 8 T cell receptor beta chains from the same sample are listed, as sequenced in a study of T cells in localized non-small cell lung cancer. The method was immunoSEQ multiplex PCR; TCRdb's version includes in-frame clones alone and lacks a portion of them. In the table there are 25,000 to 30,000 clones, 88% of which are singletons. Specimen: peripheral blood, collected before any cancer treatment. These TCRs come from an older female donor with stage III squamous cell lung carcinoma.

The gene calls are TRBV5-6 and TRBJ2-5, with D perhaps TRBD1 or TRBD2 (6 bases each). The CDR3 has 16 residues. Germline CDR1 and CDR2: SGHDT and YYEEEE. Trimming cost V 4 bases and J 5 bases, with 21 bases left between them. The CDR3 region is CASSPGGRASGETQYF. CDR3 DNA sequence: TGTGCCAGCAGCCCCGGGGGCAGGGCGTCTGGTGAGACCCAGTACTTC. Using reference TRBV5-6 and TRBJ2-5 for the parts outside the CDR3, the full variable domain is DAGVTQSPTHLIKTRGQQVTLRCSPKSGHDTVSWYQQALGQGPQFIFQYYEEEERQRGNFPDRFSGHQFPNYSSELNVNALLLGDSALYLCASSPGGRASGETQYFGPGTRLLVL.

The V and J genes are TRBV11-3 and TRBJ2-2; a possible D gene is TRBD1 (6 bases). V was clipped by 7 bases and J by 2 bases, with 17 bases between them. The CDR3 is made up of 16 amino acids. The germline V gene has CDR1 SGHNT and CDR2 YENEEA. This CDR3 reads CASTSTGYRNTGELFF. In nucleotides, the CDR3 is TGTGCCAGCACCTCAACAGGGTACCGTAACACCGGGGAGCTGTTTTTT. Full variable domain (rest looked up from reference TRBV11-3 and TRBJ2-2): EAGVVQSPRYKIIEKKQPVAFWCNPISGHNTLYWYLQNLGQGPELLIRYENEEAVDDSQLPKDRFSAERLKGVDSTLKIQPAELGDSAVYLCASTSTGYRNTGELFFGEGSRLTVL.

The chain carries TRBV5-1 and TRBJ2-3; 13 bases fit TRBD2. CDR3 length equals 15 residues. The germline V gene has CDR1 SGHRS and CDR2 YFSETQ. The V and J ends lost 7 bases and 5 bases, in that order; junction bases with no gene match: 7. The CDR3: CASSGLAGSQDTQYF. CDR3 in DNA: TGCGCCAGCTCGGGACTAGCGGGAAGCCAAGATACGCAGTATTTT.

The gene calls are TRBV18 and TRBJ2-2, with D possibly matching TRBD1 (6 bases). Germline lookup yields CDR1 KGHSH and CDR2 LQKENI. V lost 1 base to trimming and J lost 7 bases, with 13 bases between them. CDR3 size: 15 residues. The CDR3 coding sequence is TGTGCCAGCTCACCACAGAATACCAGGGGCGGGGAGCTGTTTTTT. It codes for CASSPQNTRGGELFF.

The chain recombines TRBV11-1 with TRBJ2-1; no firm D call. The CDR3 extends over 14 amino acids. CDR1 and CDR2 (germline): SGHAT, FQDESV (reference sequence). Trimming stripped 1 base from V and 2 bases from J, with 6 bases between. CDR3 DNA sequence: TGTGCCAGCAGCTTAGAGTTTCCCTACAATGAGCAGTTCTTC. This codes for CASSLEFPYNEQFF.

The V call is TRBV5-5, the J call TRBJ1-5; D is unclear. The V end lost 0 bases, the J end lost 0 bases, and 7 bases lay between the germline ends. In germline, CDR1 is SGHKS, CDR2 YYEKEE (reference sequence). The CDR3 is 15 amino acids. The CDR3 DNA is TGTGCCAGCAGCTTGGGAGAGCTTAGCAATCAGCCCCAGCATTTT. Translation gives CASSLGELSNQPQHF.

This chain joins TRBV27 and TRBJ1-1; D unresolved. This CDR3 contains 14 residues. Germline lookup yields CDR1 MNHEY and CDR2 SMNVEV (reference sequence). The V end lost 8 bases, the J end lost 5 bases, and 18 bases lay between the germline ends. CDR3 loop: CASRPGDGKTEAFF. Here the CDR3 DNA reads TGTGCCAGCCGCCCTGGGGATGGGAAAACTGAAGCTTTCTTT.

The chain recombines TRBV28 with TRBJ1-1; no clear D. The length of the CDR3 is 13 residues. The germline V gene encodes CDR1 MDHEN and CDR2 SYDVKM. V lost 8 bases and J lost 6, with 16 bases in between. DNA of the CDR3: TGTGCCAGCTCAGAGACTCTTAGGGCTGAAGCTTTCTTT. Its translation: CASSETLRAEAFF. The full variable domain, its missing parts supplied by reference TRBV28 and TRBJ1-1, is DVKVTQSSRYLVKRTGEKVFLECVQDMDHENMFWYRQDPGLGLRLIYFSYDVKMKEKGDIPEGYSVSREKKERFSLILESASTNQTSMYLCASSETLRAEAFFGQGTRLTVV.